This T cell receptor beta chain stems from a study of T cell responses to AZD1222 COVID-19 vaccine. Study-level points and caveats: Unmutated variant regions reportedly attract nearly half of all spike-specific TCRs.

The data were produced by immunoSEQ multiplex PCR, yet TCRdb's version contains in-frame clones alone and is incomplete. The data hold 100,000 to 150,000 clones, with 90% observed a single time. On this clone: The target antigen is unknown.

CDR3 length equals 11 residues. Trimming cost V 5 bases and J 8 bases, with 8 bases left between them. The germline gives CDR1 LNHDA, CDR2 SQIVND (reference sequence). The clonotype comes from an adult in good health. The source was peripheral blood, collected on day 0 of AZD1222 vaccination. This chain links TRBV19 with TRBJ2-3; the D is unclear. The CDR3 bases are TGTGCCAGTAGTCAGTACATTACGCAGTATTTT. As protein: CASSQYITQYF. The full variable domain, with the rest looked up from reference TRBV19 and TRBJ2-3, is DGGITQSPKYLFRKEGQNVTLSCEQNLNHDAMYWYRQDPGQGLRLIYYSQIVNDFQKGDIAEGYSVSREKKESFPLTVTSAQKNPTAFYLCASSQYITQYFGPGTRLTVL.